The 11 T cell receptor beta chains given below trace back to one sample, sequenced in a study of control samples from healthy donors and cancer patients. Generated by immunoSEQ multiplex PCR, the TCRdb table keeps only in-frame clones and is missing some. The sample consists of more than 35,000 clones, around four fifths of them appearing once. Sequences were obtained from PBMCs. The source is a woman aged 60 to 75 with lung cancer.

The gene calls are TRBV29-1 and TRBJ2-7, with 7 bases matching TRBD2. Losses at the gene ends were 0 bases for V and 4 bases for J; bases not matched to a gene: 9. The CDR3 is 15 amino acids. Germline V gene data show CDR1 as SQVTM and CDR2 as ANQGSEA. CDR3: CSVEDPSPGGYEQYF. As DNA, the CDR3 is TGCAGCGTTGAAGACCCCTCCCCCGGGGGGTACGAGCAGTACTTC.

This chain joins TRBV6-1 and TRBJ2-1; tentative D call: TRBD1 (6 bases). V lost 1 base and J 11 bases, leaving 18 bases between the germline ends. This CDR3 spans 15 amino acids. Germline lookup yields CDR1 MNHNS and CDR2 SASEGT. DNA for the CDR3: TGTGCCAGCAGTGAAGGAACTATTGGGGGCCAAAAGCAGTTCTTC. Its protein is CASSEGTIGGQKQFF.

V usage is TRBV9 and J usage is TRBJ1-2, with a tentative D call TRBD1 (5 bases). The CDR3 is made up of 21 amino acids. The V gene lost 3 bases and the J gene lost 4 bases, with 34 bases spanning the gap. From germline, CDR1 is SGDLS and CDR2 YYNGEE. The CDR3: CASSERTTTAGIQIGAYGYTF. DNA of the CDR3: TGTGCCAGCAGCGAAAGAACAACGACAGCCGGGATTCAAATAGGGGCCTATGGCTACACCTTC. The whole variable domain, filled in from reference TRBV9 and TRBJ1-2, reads DSGVTQTPKHLITATGQRVTLRCSPRSGDLSVYWYQQSLDQGLQFLIQYYNGEERAKGNILERFSAQQFPDLHSELNLSSLELGDSALYFCASSERTTTAGIQIGAYGYTFGSGTRLTVV.

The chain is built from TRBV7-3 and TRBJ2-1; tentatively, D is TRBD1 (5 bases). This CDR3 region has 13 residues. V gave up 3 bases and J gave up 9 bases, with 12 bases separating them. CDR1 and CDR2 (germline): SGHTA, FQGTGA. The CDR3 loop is CASSFSSQGEQFF. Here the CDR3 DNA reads TGTGCCAGCAGCTTCTCCAGTCAGGGTGAGCAGTTCTTC.

In DNA form, the CDR3 reads TGTGCCAGCAGGTGGGCTGACGAGCAGTACTTC. Protein product: CASRWADEQYF. The rearrangement links TRBV5-6 to TRBJ2-7; D gene uncertain. V was clipped by 5 bases and J by 5 bases, with 8 bases between them. This CDR3 contains 11 residues. The V gene's germline CDR1 is SGHDT and CDR2 YYEEEE.

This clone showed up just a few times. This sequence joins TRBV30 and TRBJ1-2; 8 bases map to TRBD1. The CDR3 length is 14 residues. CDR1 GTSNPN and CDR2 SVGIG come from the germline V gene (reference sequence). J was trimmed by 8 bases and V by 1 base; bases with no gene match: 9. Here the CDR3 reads CAWSAVSGGRGYTF. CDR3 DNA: TGTGCCTGGAGTGCCGTCTCAGGGGGCCGGGGCTACACCTTC.

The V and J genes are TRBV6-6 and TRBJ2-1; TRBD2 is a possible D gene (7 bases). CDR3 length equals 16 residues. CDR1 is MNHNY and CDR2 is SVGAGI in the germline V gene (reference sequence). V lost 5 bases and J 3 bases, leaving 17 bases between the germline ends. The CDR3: CASSPLAGALYNEQFF. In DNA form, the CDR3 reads TGTGCCAGCAGTCCACTTGCGGGGGCTCTCTACAATGAGCAGTTCTTC.

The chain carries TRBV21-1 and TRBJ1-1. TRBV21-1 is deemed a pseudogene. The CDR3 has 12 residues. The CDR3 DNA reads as TGTGCCAGCAGCACGCGTGACACTGAAGCTTTCTTT. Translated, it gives CASSTRDTEAFF.

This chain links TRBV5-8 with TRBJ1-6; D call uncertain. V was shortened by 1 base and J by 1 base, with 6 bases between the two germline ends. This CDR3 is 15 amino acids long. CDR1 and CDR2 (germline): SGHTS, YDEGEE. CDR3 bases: TGTGCCAGCAGCTTGCCGGGGTCCTATAATTCACCCCTCCACTTT. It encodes CASSLPGSYNSPLHF.

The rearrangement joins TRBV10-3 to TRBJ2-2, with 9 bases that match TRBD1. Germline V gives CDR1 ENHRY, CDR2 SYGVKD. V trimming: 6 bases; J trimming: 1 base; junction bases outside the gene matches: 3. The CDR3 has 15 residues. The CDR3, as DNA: TGTGCCATCAGACCGGGACAGGGGAACACCGGGGAGCTGTTTTTT. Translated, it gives CAIRPGQGNTGELFF.

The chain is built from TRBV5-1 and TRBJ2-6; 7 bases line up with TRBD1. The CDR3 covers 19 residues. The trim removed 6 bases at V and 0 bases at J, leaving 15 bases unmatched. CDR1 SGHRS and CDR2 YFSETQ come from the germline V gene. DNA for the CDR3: TGCGCCAGCATCTGGGGACCGGGACAGAGTAACTCTGGGGCCAACGTCCTGACTTTC. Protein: CASIWGPGQSNSGANVLTF.